The 17 T cell receptor beta chains listed next were all sequenced from one sample in a study of graft-versus-host responses after intestinal transplantation. Sequencing was performed with immunoSEQ multiplex PCR; in TCRdb, only in-frame clones are kept and a portion is missing. This table holds tens of thousands of clones, 89% found once. Antigens of these TCRs are unknown. The material was unstimulated CD8+ T cells sorted from spleen or lymph node cells, obtained before intestinal transplant. These receptors all come from a human donor who received an intestinal transplant.

This clone was seen just once. The V gene is TRBV28, the J gene TRBJ2-3, with TRBD2 matching 7 bases. The CDR3 is 13 residues long. J lost 6 bases, V lost 8 bases, and 8 bases had no gene match. CDR1 and CDR2 (germline): MDHEN, SYDVKM. CDR3 residues: CASVGEGWDTQYF. CDR3 in DNA: TGTGCCAGCGTCGGGGAGGGCTGGGATACGCAGTATTTT.

This sequence joins TRBV27 and TRBJ2-7; 8 bases map to TRBD1. The CDR3 covers 13 residues. V lost 4 bases and J lost 3; bases outside the gene matches: 2. Germline V gives CDR1 MNHEY, CDR2 SMNVEV (reference sequence). CDR3 nucleotide sequence: TGTGCCAGCAGTTGGGGACAGGACTACGAGCAGTACTTC. Its translation is CASSWGQDYEQYF.

The chain has TRBV13 and TRBJ2-2, with a possible D match to TRBD2 (6 bases). Deletions cut 8 bases from V and 0 bases from J, with 10 bases between. Per the germline V gene, CDR1 is PRHDT and CDR2 is FYEKMQ (reference sequence). The CDR3 is made up of 14 amino acids. The CDR3 loop is CASLERANTGELFF. CDR3 coding DNA: TGTGCCAGCCTGGAGCGGGCGAACACCGGGGAGCTGTTTTTT.

As regards this clone: One end of the junction does not line up with germline, which may come from a read error. V gene TRBV10-3 combines with J gene TRBJ2-7; maybe TRBD2 (7 bases). The germline CDR1 and CDR2 sequences are ENHRY and SYGVKD. This CDR3 is built from 19 residues. For the CDR3, the DNA is TGTGCCATCAGTGAGTCTGGATCTCTAGGGGGGGGCCCCTCCCACGAGCAGTACTTC. Protein: CAISESGSLGGGPSHEQYF.

The CDR3 bases are TGTGCCAGCAGCTTAGGGACAGGGCGCGAGCAGTACTTC. Its translation is CASSLGTGREQYF. The rearrangement uses TRBV7-9 and TRBJ2-7, with 8 bases matching TRBD1. The CDR3 spans 13 residues. Germline trimming cut 1 base from V and 6 bases from J; bases unmatched to any gene: 2. CDR1 and CDR2 (germline): SEHNR, FQNEAQ (reference sequence).

This chain links TRBV29-1 with TRBJ1-1; TRBD1 aligns across 7 bases. Germline loops: CDR1 SQVTM, CDR2 ANQGSEA. The CDR3 loop spans 10 amino acids. V lost 6 bases, J lost 8 bases, and 3 bases stayed unmatched. The CDR3 nucleotides read TGCAGCGTAACAGGGGCCGAAGCTTTCTTT. Translated, it gives CSVTGAEAFF. The whole variable domain, filled in from reference TRBV29-1 and TRBJ1-1, reads SAVISQKPSRDICQRGTSLTIQCQVDSQVTMMFWYRQQPGQSLTLIATANQGSEATYESGFVIDKFPISRPNLTFSTLTVSNMSPEDSSIYLCSVTGAEAFFGQGTRLTVV.

This clone was observed once. The chain has TRBV4-1 and TRBJ2-1, with D hard to call. The CDR3 totals 14 residues. The germline V gene has CDR1 MGHRA and CDR2 YSYEKL. V shed 8 bases and J shed 8 bases, with 19 bases lying between them. In DNA, the CDR3 is TGCGCCAGCGCACAGAACTCGCCCTGGGATGAGCAGTTCTTC. Its translation: CASAQNSPWDEQFF.

This chain uses TRBV27 with TRBJ2-7; TRBD1 matches 8 bases. The germline CDR1 and CDR2 sequences are MNHEY and SMNVEV (reference sequence). V lost 4 bases and J lost 2; bases outside the gene matches: 7. CDR3 length: 15 amino acids. The CDR3 is CASSYTGGDPYEQYF. CDR3 in DNA: TGTGCCAGCAGTTACACAGGGGGTGACCCCTACGAGCAGTACTTC.

The V gene is TRBV15, the J gene TRBJ2-2; no clear D. This CDR3 comprises 13 residues. Trimming pared 0 bases from V and 4 bases from J, leaving 3 bases between. Germline values: CDR1 LNHNV, CDR2 YYDKDF (reference sequence). CDR3 coding DNA: TGTGCCACCAGCAGAGAGAGCACCGGGGAGCTGTTTTTT. Its protein is CATSRESTGELFF.

This chain connects TRBV6-5 to TRBJ2-1; D may be TRBD2 (5 bases). V lost 0 bases to trimming and J lost 10 bases, with 13 bases between them. The germline gives CDR1 MNHEY, CDR2 SVGAGI. CDR3 length: 14 amino acids. DNA of the CDR3: TGTGCCAGCAGTTACTCCGGAGTGCCGGGAGAGCAGTTCTTC. This translates into CASSYSGVPGEQFF.

As for this clone: Within the sample, other DNA sequences also encode this same CDR3. This chain joins TRBV27 and TRBJ1-5, with a weak D call TRBD1 (5 bases). Germline V gene data show CDR1 as MNHEY and CDR2 as SMNVEV (reference sequence). V shed 2 bases and J shed 1 base, with 9 bases lying between them. The CDR3 is 15 residues long. CDR3 bases: TGTGCCAGCAGTTTAAGGGGTTCGAGCAATCAGCCCCAGCATTTT. It is translated as CASSLRGSSNQPQHF.

The chain carries TRBV7-9 and TRBJ1-2; no firm D call. The CDR3 has 15 residues. The V end lost 0 bases, the J end lost 7 bases, and 15 bases lay between the germline ends. Germline lookup yields CDR1 SEHNR and CDR2 FQNEAQ (reference sequence). The CDR3 here is CASSLADHRAGGYTF. Here the CDR3 DNA reads TGTGCCAGCAGCTTAGCGGATCACAGAGCGGGTGGCTACACCTTC. Combining the CDR3 with reference TRBV7-9 and TRBJ1-2 gives the whole variable domain DTGVSQNPRHKITKRGQNVTFRCDPISEHNRLYWYRQTLGQGPEFLTYFQNEAQLEKSRLLSDRFSAERPKGSFSTLEIQRTEQGDSAMYLCASSLADHRAGGYTFGSGTRLTVV.

J is TRBJ2-5 and V is TRBV7-9; D may be TRBD2 (7 bases). Germline values: CDR1 SEHNR, CDR2 FQNEAQ (reference sequence). V lost 2 bases and J 5 bases, leaving 12 bases between the germline ends. The CDR3 has 14 amino acids. CDR3 loop: CASSLWGGMETQYF. The CDR3 coding sequence is TGTGCCAGCAGCTTATGGGGGGGCATGGAGACCCAGTACTTC. Looking up the rest from reference TRBV7-9 and TRBJ2-5 gives the full variable domain: DTGVSQNPRHKITKRGQNVTFRCDPISEHNRLYWYRQTLGQGPEFLTYFQNEAQLEKSRLLSDRFSAERPKGSFSTLEIQRTEQGDSAMYLCASSLWGGMETQYFGPGTRLLVL.

In DNA form, the CDR3 reads TGCGCCAGCAGCCTTGAAATGGGGCACCACTATGGCTACACCTTC. Its protein product is CASSLEMGHHYGYTF. This chain links TRBV4-1 with TRBJ1-2; the D gene is possibly TRBD1 (5 bases). V dropped 4 bases and J dropped 3 bases, with 15 bases sitting between them. Germline loops: CDR1 MGHRA, CDR2 YSYEKL. The length of the CDR3 is 15 residues.

J is TRBJ2-5 and V is TRBV29-1; TRBD2 aligns across 7 bases. V was pared by 1 base and J by 4 bases, with 3 bases of the junction left unmatched. Germline V gene sequence: CDR1 SQVTM, CDR2 ANQGSEA. This CDR3 contains 13 residues. The CDR3 loop is CSVEVGGRETQYF. CDR3 coding DNA: TGCAGCGTTGAAGTGGGAGGGCGAGAGACCCAGTACTTC.

This clone was observed once. The V gene is TRBV27, the J gene TRBJ2-3; TRBD2 matches at 10 bases. CDR3 length: 19 residues. V shed 1 base, J shed 2 bases, and the junction held 12 bases outside the gene matches. CDR1 MNHEY and CDR2 SMNVEV come from the germline V gene (reference sequence). The CDR3 sequence is CASSLWASGGILDTDTQYF. The CDR3 bases are TGTGCCAGCAGTTTATGGGCTAGCGGGGGCATCCTAGACACAGATACGCAGTATTTT.

This sequence joins TRBV5-3 and TRBJ2-1; TRBD2 matches 11 bases. TRBV5-3 is classed as an ORF, of uncertain function. V lost 10 bases and J lost 0; bases outside the gene matches: 15. The CDR3 contains 18 residues. The CDR3 DNA reads TGTGCCCGAGGGACCGGGACTAGCGGCCCGAGCTCCTACAATGAGCAGTTCTTC. Protein: CARGTGTSGPSSYNEQFF.